The 27 T cell receptor beta chains reported below all come from one sample, sequenced in a study of PD-1 blockade in mismatch repair-deficient tumors. Assay used: immunoSEQ multiplex PCR; TCRdb lists only in-frame clones, some missing. The sample shows about 110,000 clones, more than 60% of them seen only once. Sample: peripheral blood, taken about 60 weeks after starting pembrolizumab. These receptors all come from an adult with mismatch repair-deficient cancer.

This chain joins TRBV6-1 and TRBJ1-4; 9 bases are a match to TRBD1. The V and J ends lost 6 bases and 8 bases, in that order; junction bases with no gene match: 7. The CDR3 spans 14 residues. Germline lookup yields CDR1 MNHNS and CDR2 SASEGT. The CDR3 DNA follows: TGTGCCAGCAGACCAACAGGGGGCAACGAAAAACTGTTTTTT. Protein product: CASRPTGGNEKLFF.

V and J are TRBV28 and TRBJ2-7; D uncertain. The germline gives CDR1 MDHEN, CDR2 SYDVKM. This CDR3 is built from 13 residues. Trimming took off 8 bases at V and 2 bases at J, with 13 bases between the two ends. Written as DNA, the CDR3 is TGTGCCAGCTCCCCGGCGAAGACCTACGAGCAGTACTTC. This encodes CASSPAKTYEQYF. Based on the CDR3 plus reference TRBV28 and TRBJ2-7, the full variable domain is DVKVTQSSRYLVKRTGEKVFLECVQDMDHENMFWYRQDPGLGLRLIYFSYDVKMKEKGDIPEGYSVSREKKERFSLILESASTNQTSMYLCASSPAKTYEQYFGPGTRLTVT.

The chain carries TRBV11-2 and TRBJ2-1; TRBD2 matches at 7 bases. J gave up 0 bases and V 7 bases, and 12 bases lay outside the gene matches. CDR3 length: 17 amino acids. From germline, CDR1 is SGHAT and CDR2 FQNNGV. CDR3 residues: CASKSLSGSSSYNEQFF. The CDR3 DNA sequence: TGTGCCAGCAAATCACTTAGCGGGTCAAGCTCCTACAATGAGCAGTTCTTC.

V is TRBV6-6 and J is TRBJ1-1; 8 bases align to TRBD1. V shed 6 bases and J 7 bases; nucleotides not matched to a gene: 4. The CDR3 length is 12 residues. Germline CDR1 MNHNY, CDR2 SVGAGI (reference sequence). DNA of the CDR3: TGTGCCAGCAGAGGACAGGGCTTTGAAGCTTTCTTT. Its translation is CASRGQGFEAFF.

The CDR3 here is CASSRETLSYEQYF. As DNA, the CDR3 is TGCGCCAGCAGCCGGGAGACCCTCTCCTACGAGCAGTACTTC. This rearrangement joins TRBV4-1 to TRBJ2-7, with a tentative D call TRBD2 (5 bases). V lost 4 bases and J 0 bases, leaving 10 bases between the germline ends. The CDR3 spans 14 residues. Germline assignment: CDR1 MGHRA and CDR2 YSYEKL.

The CDR3 spells CASRQTGVETQYF. DNA of the CDR3: TGTGCCAGCAGACAAACAGGGGTCGAGACCCAGTACTTC. The chain has TRBV27 and TRBJ2-5, with 7 bases matching TRBD1. This CDR3 is 13 amino acids long. J lost 5 bases, V lost 6 bases, and 6 bases had no gene match. CDR1 and CDR2 (germline): MNHEY, SMNVEV (reference sequence).

This clone was detected only a few times. V usage is TRBV12-1 and J usage is TRBJ2-1; the table's D call, TRBD2, was not checked against the DNA. TRBV12-1 is given as a pseudogene. The CDR3 length is 13 residues. The CDR3 region is CASSSPRPGEQFF. The DNA for the CDR3 is TGTGCCAGCAGCTCACCCCGTCCGGGTGAGCAGTTCTTC.

In this sample, this clone turned up a few times. Other nucleotide sequences from this sample produce the same CDR3. The chain employs TRBV9 and TRBJ2-2; weak D call: TRBD2 (5 bases). This CDR3 is built from 13 residues. V lost 2 bases and J lost 5, with 7 bases in between. CDR1 is SGDLS, CDR2 YYNGEE, per germline. The CDR3 sequence is CASSVEGTGELFF. The CDR3, as DNA: TGTGCCAGCAGCGTTGAGGGAACCGGGGAGCTGTTTTTT.

This clone showed up just once. The V gene is TRBV6-1, the J gene TRBJ2-3; 10 bases match TRBD2. The CDR3 covers 16 residues. V dropped 1 base and J dropped 8; count of bases not matched to a gene: 9. Germline V lookup: CDR1 MNHNS, CDR2 SASEGT. CDR3 in DNA: TGTGCCAGCAGTGAAGGGACTAGCGGCCAGCGAGGTACGCAGTATTTT. Residues: CASSEGTSGQRGTQYF.

This clone was detected only once. V is TRBV2 and J is TRBJ2-7, with unresolved D. CDR1 and CDR2 from the germline V gene are SNHLY and FYNNEI. The CDR3 runs to 14 residues. V was pared by 3 bases and J by 9 bases, with 18 bases between. CDR3 in amino acids: CASSESITPLGQYF. The CDR3, as DNA: TGTGCCAGCAGTGAGAGCATAACCCCCCTCGGGCAGTACTTC.

The V call is TRBV6-1, the J call TRBJ2-7, with TRBD2 matching 9 bases. J gave up 6 bases and V 2 bases, and 8 bases lay outside the gene matches. Germline V gene sequence: CDR1 MNHNS, CDR2 SASEGT. This CDR3 is built from 15 residues. The DNA of the CDR3 is TGTGCCAGCAGTGAATTCGAGGCGGGAGGGCTCGAGCAGTACTTC. Residues: CASSEFEAGGLEQYF.

The chain couples TRBV5-4 to TRBJ2-7, with a weak D call TRBD1 (6 bases). CDR3 size: 14 residues. The germline CDR1 and CDR2 sequences are SGHNT and YYREEE (reference sequence). Trimming removed 4 bases from V and 0 bases from J, with 11 bases in between. The CDR3 here is CASSMDRSSYEQYF. CDR3 bases: TGTGCCAGCAGCATGGACAGAAGCTCCTACGAGCAGTACTTC.

The J gene is TRBJ2-3, the V gene TRBV9; possibly TRBD2 for D (6 bases). V was pared by 3 bases and J by 7 bases, with 21 bases between. The CDR3 is 16 residues long. The germline V gene has CDR1 SGDLS and CDR2 YYNGEE. In DNA form, the CDR3 reads TGTGCCAGCAGCGCCGCTTCGGGGGTTGGAGGGTATACGCAGTATTTT. It specifies CASSAASGVGGYTQYF.

This rearrangement joins TRBV19 to TRBJ2-2; 12 bases map to TRBD2. The germline gives CDR1 LNHDA, CDR2 SQIVND (reference sequence). The V gene end was trimmed by 0 bases and the J gene end by 5 bases; junction bases not matched to a gene: 7. This CDR3 spans 18 amino acids. The chain's CDR3 is CASSIERLAGERTGELFF. CDR3 coding DNA: TGTGCCAGTAGTATAGAGCGACTAGCGGGAGAGAGGACCGGGGAGCTGTTTTTT.

This clone was seen more than once but under ten times. This chain joins TRBV5-1 and TRBJ2-7, with D perhaps matching TRBD2 (6 bases). Between the trimmed V and J ends, which lost 0 bases and 5 bases, there was a span of 12 bases. CDR3 length: 14 amino acids. Germline V gene sequence: CDR1 SGHRS, CDR2 YFSETQ. The CDR3: CASSLGGALDEQYF. The DNA of the CDR3 is TGCGCCAGCAGCTTGGGCGGGGCCCTCGACGAGCAGTACTTC.

The chain employs TRBV7-9 and TRBJ1-1, with a possible D match to TRBD1 (5 bases). Germline V gene data show CDR1 as SEHNR and CDR2 as FQNEAQ (reference sequence). This CDR3 contains 14 residues. V was clipped by 4 bases and J by 0 bases, with 9 bases between them. The CDR3 DNA reads TGTGCCAGCAGCTCCGACAGAATGAACACTGAAGCTTTCTTT. Translating it yields CASSSDRMNTEAFF.

This sequence joins TRBV5-6 and TRBJ2-1; 8 nucleotides agree with TRBD2. Germline CDR1 SGHDT, CDR2 YYEEEE. Trimming cost V 4 bases and J 4 bases; bases outside gene matches: 10. This CDR3 spans 16 amino acids. The CDR3 here is CASSEPGTSGYNEQFF. The CDR3 nucleotides are TGTGCCAGCAGCGAGCCCGGGACTAGTGGGTACAATGAGCAGTTCTTC.

This CDR3 is CASSLGRLAGVGELFF. The DNA of the CDR3 is TGTGCCAGCAGCTTGGGGAGACTAGCGGGAGTCGGGGAGCTGTTTTTT. V and J are TRBV5-6 and TRBJ2-2, with 12 bases identical to TRBD2. Trimming removed 0 bases from V and 7 bases from J; junction bases left unmatched: 4. In germline, CDR1 is SGHDT, CDR2 YYEEEE. This CDR3 is 16 amino acids long. Full variable domain (outside the CDR3, taken from reference TRBV5-6 and TRBJ2-2): DAGVTQSPTHLIKTRGQQVTLRCSPKSGHDTVSWYQQALGQGPQFIFQYYEEEERQRGNFPDRFSGHQFPNYSSELNVNALLLGDSALYLCASSLGRLAGVGELFFGEGSRLTVL.

The chain couples TRBV6-1 to TRBJ1-1; D gene unclear. Germline V gene lookup returns CDR1 MNHNS and CDR2 SASEGT. The CDR3 runs to 15 residues. V dropped 4 bases and J dropped 3 bases, with 15 bases sitting between them. CDR3 loop: CASSAREVGYTEAFF. In DNA form, the CDR3 reads TGTGCCAGCAGTGCTCGGGAGGTGGGGTACACTGAAGCTTTCTTT.

The rearrangement links TRBV19 to TRBJ1-1, with TRBD1 matching 9 bases. The V and J ends lost 6 bases and 1 base, in that order; junction bases with no gene match: 6. The CDR3 is 15 residues long. Germline V lookup: CDR1 LNHDA, CDR2 SQIVND (reference sequence). The CDR3 DNA reads TGTGCCAGTAGGTCCCCGGGACAGGGGAACACTGAAGCTTTCTTT. Translated, it gives CASRSPGQGNTEAFF. The full variable domain, completed using reference TRBV19 and TRBJ1-1, is DGGITQSPKYLFRKEGQNVTLSCEQNLNHDAMYWYRQDPGQGLRLIYYSQIVNDFQKGDIAEGYSVSREKKESFPLTVTSAQKNPTAFYLCASRSPGQGNTEAFFGQGTRLTVV.

The chain carries TRBV19 and TRBJ2-1; D might be TRBD1 (5 bases). CDR1 is LNHDA, CDR2 SQIVND, per germline (reference sequence). V was clipped by 6 bases and J by 8 bases, with 17 bases between them. The CDR3 consists of 14 residues. The CDR3 reads CASRTGAGFDEQFF. The CDR3, as DNA: TGTGCCAGTAGGACCGGCGCAGGGTTTGATGAGCAGTTCTTC.

This sequence joins TRBV6-1 and TRBJ1-3, with 9 bases lining up with TRBD1. The trim removed 4 bases at V and 14 bases at J, leaving 9 bases unmatched. In germline, CDR1 is MNHNS, CDR2 SASEGT. The CDR3 is made up of 13 amino acids. CDR3 sequence reads: CASSAGQGMEVYF. In DNA, the CDR3 is TGTGCCAGCAGTGCTGGACAGGGGATGGAAGTATATTTT.

In this sample, this clone turned up a few times. The J gene is TRBJ2-7, the V gene TRBV19; TRBD1 or TRBD2 may be the D gene (5 bases each). The CDR3 has 13 amino acids. Trimming removed 5 bases at V and 2 bases at J, with 10 bases between. Germline loops: CDR1 LNHDA, CDR2 SQIVND (reference sequence). The CDR3 DNA reads TGTGCCAGTAGTGGGGACGGACCCTACGAGCAGTACTTC. The encoded protein is CASSGDGPYEQYF.

The chain recombines TRBV7-3 with TRBJ2-1; TRBD2 matches 14 bases. V was pared by 3 bases and J by 9 bases, with 4 bases of the junction left unmatched. The CDR3 is 15 amino acids. CDR1 SGHTA and CDR2 FQGTGA come from the germline V gene. CDR3 in DNA: TGTGCCAGCAGCTTGGGACTAGCGGGAGTTAGTGAGCAGTTCTTC. Amino acids: CASSLGLAGVSEQFF. The full variable domain, in which reference TRBV7-3 and TRBJ2-1 provide the parts outside the CDR3, is GAGVSQTPSNKVTEKGKYVELRCDPISGHTALYWYRQSLGQGPEFLIYFQGTGAADDSGLPNDRFFAVRPEGSVSTLKIQRTERGDSAVYLCASSLGLAGVSEQFFGPGTRLTVL.

This chain uses TRBV9 with TRBJ1-1; D perhaps matches TRBD1 (5 bases). Germline lookup yields CDR1 SGDLS and CDR2 YYNGEE. CDR3 size: 15 residues. Trimming removed 0 bases at V and 5 bases at J, with 14 bases between. The CDR3 DNA follows: TGTGCCAGCAGCGTAGGTCGGGAGGGGAGTACTGAAGCTTTCTTT. Translating gives CASSVGREGSTEAFF.

This clone came up a few times. The chain links TRBV7-9 to TRBJ2-5; D possibly uses TRBD1 or TRBD2 (5 bases each). Germline-derived CDR1 and CDR2 are SEHNR and FQNEAQ (reference sequence). Trimming cost V 7 bases and J 7 bases, with 16 bases left between them. This CDR3 has 13 residues. Written as DNA, the CDR3 is TGTGCCAGCACCTCCGGGACCGTCGGGACCCAGTACTTC. Its protein product is CASTSGTVGTQYF.

The gene calls are TRBV11-2 and TRBJ1-1; 9 nucleotides match TRBD1. Germline CDR1 SGHAT, CDR2 FQNNGV. V was clipped by 5 bases and J by 11 bases; unmatched bases: 12. There are 14 residues in the CDR3. The CDR3 is CASSELGQGYDAFF. The CDR3 DNA sequence: TGTGCCAGCAGCGAGCTTGGACAGGGGTATGATGCTTTCTTT.